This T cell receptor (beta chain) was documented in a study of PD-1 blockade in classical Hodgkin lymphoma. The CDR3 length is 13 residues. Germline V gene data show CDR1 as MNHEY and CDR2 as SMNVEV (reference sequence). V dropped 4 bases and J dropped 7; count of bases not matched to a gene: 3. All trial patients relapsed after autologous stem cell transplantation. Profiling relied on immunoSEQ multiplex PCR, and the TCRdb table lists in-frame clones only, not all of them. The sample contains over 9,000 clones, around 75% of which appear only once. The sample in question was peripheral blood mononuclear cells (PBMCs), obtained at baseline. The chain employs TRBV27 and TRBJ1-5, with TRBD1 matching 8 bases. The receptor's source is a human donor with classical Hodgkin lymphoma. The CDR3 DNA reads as TGTGCCAGCAGTTGGACAGGGCGGCAGCCCCAGCATTTT. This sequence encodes CASSWTGRQPQHF.